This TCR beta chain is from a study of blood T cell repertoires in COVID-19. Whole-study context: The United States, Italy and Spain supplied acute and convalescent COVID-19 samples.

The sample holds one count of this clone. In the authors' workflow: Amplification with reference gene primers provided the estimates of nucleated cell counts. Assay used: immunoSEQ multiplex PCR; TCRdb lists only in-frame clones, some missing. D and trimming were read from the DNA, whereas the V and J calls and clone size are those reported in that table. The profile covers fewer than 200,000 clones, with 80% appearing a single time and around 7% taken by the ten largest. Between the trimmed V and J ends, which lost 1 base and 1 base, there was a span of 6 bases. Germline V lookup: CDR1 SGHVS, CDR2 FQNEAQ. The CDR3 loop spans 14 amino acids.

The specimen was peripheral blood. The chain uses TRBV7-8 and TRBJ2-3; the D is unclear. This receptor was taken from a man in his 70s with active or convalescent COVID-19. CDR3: CASSLGIGTDTQYF. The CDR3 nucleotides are TGTGCCAGCAGCTTAGGAATAGGCACAGATACGCAGTATTTT.